This T cell receptor beta chain derives from a study of OX40 agonist ivuxolimab in advanced cancers. Patients had blood sampled at baseline and again on cycle 4 day 1 and cycle 7 day 1. Sequencing used immunoSEQ multiplex PCR; TCRdb keeps in-frame clones, though not all of them. Altogether some 60,000 clones are present, less than 95% being singletons, with the ten largest covering around 14%. CDR1 SGHRS and CDR2 YFSETQ come from the germline V gene. The V and J ends lost 1 base and 0 bases, in that order; junction bases with no gene match: 7. CDR3 length equals 17 residues. This receptor was identified in an adult with an advanced solid tumor such as melanoma, head and neck, liver or kidney cancer. The rearrangement links TRBV5-1 to TRBJ2-1; TRBD2 matches 7 bases. Source: CD4+ or CD8+ T cells sorted from blood, taken in a trial of the OX40 agonist ivuxolimab. CDR3 nucleotides: TGCGCCAGCAGCTTGACACTAGCGTCGAGCTCCTACAATGAGCAGTTCTTC. It is translated as CASSLTLASSSYNEQFF. Complete variable domain (other parts from reference TRBV5-1 and TRBJ2-1): KAGVTQTPRYLIKTRGQQVTLSCSPISGHRSVSWYQQTPGQGLQFLFEYFSETQRNKGNFPGRFSGRQFSNSRSEMNVSTLELGDSALYLCASSLTLASSSYNEQFFGPGTRLTVL.